This paragraph reports one T cell receptor (beta chain). This clonotype has more than one count but fewer than ten. Its antigen is still unknown. It has no much larger one-base neighbor in the sample; base qualities were not kept. The study deep-sequenced TCR repertoires of sorted CD4+ and CD8+ blood T cells from severe aplastic anemia patients and healthy subjects. Ficoll-Paque density gradient centrifugation was used to isolate peripheral blood mononuclear cells. Before DNA was extracted, CD4+ and CD8+ T cells were sorted using either FACS or magnetic beads. V loses 6 bases, J loses 0 bases, and the germline ends lie 21 bases apart. The CDR3 runs 17 amino acids, cysteine and phenylalanine included. The retained sequence is limited to the CDR3, 51 bases, with the frame set at the first base. CDR1 MNHEY and CDR2 SVGEGT were looked up in the germline V gene. This specimen comes from a study of CD8+CD57+ T cells in acquired aplastic anemia listed by TCRdb under 2018. Regarding the study in general: On average, sorted CD4+ and CD8+ cells yielded about 3 ug of extracted DNA, with a range of roughly 0.19 to 27.4 ug. Mean read counts for healthy donor samples were some 10 million for CD4+ cells and 11.0 million for CD8+ cells. What the research found in general, with its limitations: Although roughly 29 CD8+ CDR3 sequences were shared by patients and controls, these sequences appeared highly expressed in patients and within the immunodominant clones of patients. No significant difference in CD8+ Simpson's diversity was found between patients and healthy controls (P=0.060).

Profiling of TCR beta VDJ combinations and CDR3 sequences used genomic DNA as the template. An Illumina HiSeq 2000 was the platform used for TCR repertoire sequencing. The published analysis was carried out like this. Repertoire assessment relied on Simpson's diversity index, CDR3 size and DJ length profiles, and TRBV/TRBJ rearrangement plots. The most abundant DNA sequence in the deep sequencing data was taken as the immunodominant clone. CDR3 amino acid sequences were screened for sharing across subjects and compared with published repertoires and the VDJdb database. TCRdb reanalyzed the raw reads on its own, using fastp at Q25 for trimming and MiXCR for clone calling, and kept in-frame beta chains. Rows merge per CDR3 protein into single entries with the most common DNA and genes. TCRdb's processing, not the authors' own work, is the source of the V and J calls. In this sample the table shows roughly 190,000 distinct CDR3 sequences, around 50% of which occur a single time. Roughly 15% of the sample comes from the top ten.

The sequence was obtained from a human donor in good health, serving as a control. The chain is encoded by TRBV6-2 or TRBV6-3 joined to TRBJ2-7; matching of 6 bases hints at TRBD1 as the D gene. Sequencing was done on a sample of sorted CD4+, CD8+, or CD8+CD57+ T cells (not recorded which) from PBMCs. The DNA sequence is given as TGTGCCAGCAGCTCTTCCTCCGGGACATCGAGCTCCTACGAGCAGTACTTC. Translation gives CASSSSSGTSSSYEQYF.